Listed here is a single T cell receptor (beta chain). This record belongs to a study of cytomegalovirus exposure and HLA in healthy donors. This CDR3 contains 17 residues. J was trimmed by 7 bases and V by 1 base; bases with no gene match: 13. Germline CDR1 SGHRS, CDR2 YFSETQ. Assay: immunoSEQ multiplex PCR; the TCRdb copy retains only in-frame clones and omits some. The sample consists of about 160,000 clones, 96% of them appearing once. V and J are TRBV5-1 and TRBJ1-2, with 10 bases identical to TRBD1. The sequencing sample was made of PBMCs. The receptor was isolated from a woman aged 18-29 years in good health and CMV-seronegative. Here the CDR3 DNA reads TGCGCCAGCAGCTTGTCGCCGACAGGGGGCTCCGTCGGTGGCTACACCTTC. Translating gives CASSLSPTGGSVGGYTF.